The 31 T cell receptor beta chains presented below share a single source sample, sequenced in a study of CXCR3-negative and CXCR3-positive naive CD8 T cells. The authors made the TRB cDNA libraries by 5' RACE using UMI labels. No DNA is given; TCRdb re-called the 5' RACE reads and lists each CDR3 protein once. The listing contains tens of thousands of distinct CDR3 sequences. The material sequenced was naive CXCR3- CD8+ T cells from blood. This sample's subset: CD45RO-CCR7+CD27+CD95- naive CD8+ T cells lacking CXCR3 (TNR3-). The origin of the receptors is a human donor in good health. Some clones in this sample may be carry-over from other donors' samples.

The rearrangement uses TRBV2 and TRBJ2-5; there is no DNA to check the TCRdb D call of TRBD2. The CDR3 spans 15 residues. Germline values: CDR1 SNHLY, CDR2 FYNNEI. CDR3 protein: CASRHSSGVQETQYF. The whole variable domain, filled in from reference TRBV2 and TRBJ2-5, reads EPEVTQTPSHQVTQMGQEVILRCVPISNHLYFYWYRQILGQKVEFLVSFYNNEISEKSEIFDDQFSVERPDGSNFTLKIRSTKLEDSAMYFCASRHSSGVQETQYFGPGTRLLVL.

CDR3 protein: CASSLELGGGPYEQYF. The chain recombines TRBV7-2 with TRBJ2-7. The CDR3 is 16 residues long. Germline CDR1 reads SGHTA; CDR2 reads FQGNSA.

This chain links TRBV11-3 with TRBJ2-3; no DNA is available, so the TRBD1 call from TCRdb remains unchecked. The CDR3 runs 13 residues. From germline, CDR1 is SGHNT and CDR2 YENEEA. CDR3 protein: CASKDRVVDTQYF.

The CDR3 sequence: CSVGDRGTYNEQFF. This chain connects TRBV29-1 to TRBJ2-1; TCRdb designates TRBD1, a call that cannot be tested without DNA. Germline V CDR1 and CDR2: SQVTM, ANQGSEA. There are 14 residues in the CDR3.

The gene calls are TRBV15 and TRBJ2-5. The CDR3 spans 12 residues. Per germline, CDR1 LNHNV and CDR2 YYDKDF (reference sequence). This CDR3 is CATSRLGETQYF.

The chain combines TRBV4-1 with TRBJ1-2; TCRdb proposes TRBD1, but this gene call is untestable without DNA. Looked up from germline, CDR1 is MGHRA and CDR2 is YSYEKL. The CDR3 contains 16 residues. The CDR3 region is CASSQEEGAHNYGYTF.

The chain carries TRBV5-1 and TRBJ2-5; TCRdb gives TRBD1 as the D gene, but with no DNA this cannot be confirmed. Germline V gene sequence: CDR1 SGHRS, CDR2 YFSETQ. The CDR3 loop spans 14 amino acids. CDR3 loop: CASSWGQGQETQYF.

V usage is TRBV7-6 and J usage is TRBJ2-7. The CDR3 sequence is 13 residues long. Looked up from germline, CDR1 is SGHVS and CDR2 is FNYEAQ. CDR3 residues: CASSTLAPYEQYF.

The gene calls are TRBV7-9 and TRBJ1-4; the TRBD1 assignment by TCRdb is unverifiable without DNA. From germline, CDR1 is SEHNR and CDR2 FQNEAQ (reference sequence). The CDR3 totals 14 residues. The CDR3 region is CASSLNNEGEKLFF.

V is TRBV20-1 and J is TRBJ1-2; TCRdb designates TRBD1, a call that cannot be tested without DNA. The CDR3 contains 13 residues. Germline V gene sequence: CDR1 DFQATT, CDR2 SNEGSKA (reference sequence). CDR3 in amino acids: CSAREEAGGGYTF.

V and J are TRBV6-2 or TRBV6-3 and TRBJ2-3; TCRdb lists TRBD2, though no DNA is available to test this call. The CDR3 spans 13 residues. CDR1 is MNHEY and CDR2 is SVGEGT in the germline V gene. CDR3: CASSSPDLAVQYF.

The chain recombines TRBV20-1 with TRBJ2-1. CDR3 length equals 13 residues. Germline V gene sequence: CDR1 DFQATT, CDR2 SNEGSKA (reference sequence). CDR3 sequence reads: CSARILTYNEQFF.

The V gene is TRBV25-1, the J gene TRBJ2-4. Germline CDR1 reads MGHDK; CDR2 reads SYGVNS. The CDR3 runs 14 residues. CDR3 in amino acids: CASSGLYTKNIQYF.

The chain employs TRBV20-1 and TRBJ2-7; TCRdb outputs TRBD1, but without DNA this stays unchecked. Germline CDR1 reads DFQATT; CDR2 reads SNEGSKA (reference sequence). The CDR3 is made up of 13 amino acids. CDR3: CSATGTSIYEQYF.

The chain combines TRBV7-9 with TRBJ2-5; checking the TCRdb D call of TRBD1 is not possible without DNA. The CDR3 length is 15 residues. Germline V gives CDR1 SEHNR, CDR2 FQNEAQ (reference sequence). CDR3 loop: CASSSQDSREETQYF. The entire variable domain, with the rest obtained from reference TRBV7-9 and TRBJ2-5, is as follows: DTGVSQNPRHKITKRGQNVTFRCDPISEHNRLYWYRQTLGQGPEFLTYFQNEAQLEKSRLLSDRFSAERPKGSFSTLEIQRTEQGDSAMYLCASSSQDSREETQYFGPGTRLLVL.

The gene calls are TRBV27 and TRBJ1-2; without DNA, the TCRdb call of TRBD1 cannot be checked. In germline, CDR1 is MNHEY, CDR2 SMNVEV (reference sequence). CDR3 length equals 16 residues. The CDR3 reads CASSLTPTGQNYGYTF.

The chain couples TRBV7-9 to TRBJ2-1; checking the TCRdb D call of TRBD2 is not possible without DNA. The V gene's germline CDR1 is SEHNR and CDR2 FQNEAQ (reference sequence). The CDR3 totals 17 residues. This CDR3 reads CASSLAESGLALYEQFF.

The chain employs TRBV6-2 or TRBV6-3 and TRBJ2-1; the TRBD2 assignment by TCRdb is unverifiable without DNA. From germline, CDR1 is MNHEY and CDR2 SVGEGT. This CDR3 region has 16 residues. This chain's CDR3 is CASSYSRVAGGYEQFF.

The chain carries TRBV28 and TRBJ2-4; checking the TCRdb D call of TRBD2 is not possible without DNA. The CDR3 consists of 18 residues. In germline, CDR1 is MDHEN, CDR2 SYDVKM. The CDR3 protein is CASSKLAGGVSVKNIQYF.

The CDR3: CASTPLDRADDVETQYF. The chain uses TRBV2 and TRBJ2-5; TCRdb returns TRBD1, unconfirmable since there is no DNA. The length of the CDR3 is 17 residues. Germline V CDR1 and CDR2: SNHLY, FYNNEI. Using reference TRBV2 and TRBJ2-5 for the parts outside the CDR3, the full variable domain is EPEVTQTPSHQVTQMGQEVILRCVPISNHLYFYWYRQILGQKVEFLVSFYNNEISEKSEIFDDQFSVERPDGSNFTLKIRSTKLEDSAMYFCASTPLDRADDVETQYFGPGTRLLVL.

The chain couples TRBV6-2 or TRBV6-3 to TRBJ1-1; no DNA is available, so the TRBD1 call from TCRdb remains unchecked. The CDR3 totals 13 residues. Germline CDR1 reads MNHEY; CDR2 reads SVGEGT. This chain's CDR3 is CASSTGRTTEAFF.

This chain joins TRBV29-1 and TRBJ2-7. Germline lookup yields CDR1 SQVTM and CDR2 ANQGSEA. The CDR3 is made up of 12 amino acids. The CDR3 protein is CSVVLGFYEQYF.

The chain is built from TRBV29-1 and TRBJ2-3. The germline gives CDR1 SQVTM, CDR2 ANQGSEA. CDR3 length: 14 amino acids. This CDR3 is CSVAGGGPTDTQYF.

This chain joins TRBV20-1 and TRBJ2-7; TCRdb's D call of TRBD1 is untestable without DNA. Germline CDR1 and CDR2: DFQATT and SNEGSKA (reference sequence). The CDR3 totals 13 residues. CDR3 in amino acids: CSARDRSNYEQYF.

The chain combines TRBV14 with TRBJ2-1; TCRdb's D call, TRBD1, is unchecked because there is no DNA. The CDR3 has 16 amino acids. The germline CDR1 and CDR2 sequences are SGHDN and FVKESK. The CDR3 sequence is CASSPYRDSVYNEQFF.

The gene calls are TRBV29-1 and TRBJ2-7. Germline V CDR1 and CDR2: SQVTM, ANQGSEA. The CDR3 is 14 amino acids. CDR3: CSVEDPGSAYEQYF.

The chain recombines TRBV27 with TRBJ2-1; checking the TCRdb D call of TRBD1 is not possible without DNA. The CDR3 has 13 residues. The germline gives CDR1 MNHEY, CDR2 SMNVEV (reference sequence). The CDR3 is CASSSSPPGEQFF.

The chain has TRBV10-3 and TRBJ2-7; the D call of TRBD2 rests on TCRdb alone, since no DNA is present to check it. Per the germline V gene, CDR1 is ENHRY and CDR2 is SYGVKD. This CDR3 has 14 amino acids. The CDR3 loop is CAISEGLGAGEQYF.

The chain carries TRBV11-3 and TRBJ2-1. Germline loops: CDR1 SGHNT, CDR2 YENEEA. The CDR3 consists of 15 residues. The CDR3 loop reads CASSARLGPDNEQFF.

The CDR3 here is CASSLGPGTGITYEQYF. The chain employs TRBV5-1 and TRBJ2-7; as DNA is missing, the TRBD1 call by TCRdb cannot be tested. This CDR3 contains 17 residues. Germline V gene lookup returns CDR1 SGHRS and CDR2 YFSETQ. The full variable domain, in which reference TRBV5-1 and TRBJ2-7 provide the parts outside the CDR3, is KAGVTQTPRYLIKTRGQQVTLSCSPISGHRSVSWYQQTPGQGLQFLFEYFSETQRNKGNFPGRFSGRQFSNSRSEMNVSTLELGDSALYLCASSLGPGTGITYEQYFGPGTRLTVT.

The chain links TRBV13 to TRBJ2-5; TCRdb proposes TRBD2, but this gene call is untestable without DNA. The CDR3 consists of 15 residues. CDR1 and CDR2 from the germline V gene are PRHDT and FYEKMQ (reference sequence). CDR3 loop: CASSLGGGEGETQYF.